This entry features one TCR beta chain sequence. Its antigen is as yet unknown. The sample comes from a study of regulatory T cells in long-lasting Graves disease. Study-level findings and limits: Newly diagnosed Graves' patients exceeded persistent ones in TCR diversity. Persistent patients had a count of shared public clonotypes (around 2,700) that exceeded that of new patients (approximately 1,000).

Construction of the TCR beta libraries employed iRepertoire HTBI primers in conjunction with Arm-PCR of CDR3 regions. TCRdb reprocessed the multiplex PCR reads with MiXCR, giving one entry per CDR3 protein. The table records roughly 700,000 distinct CDR3 sequences, 25% to 35% of them present only once. The time point here: persistent/refractory GD, antithyroid drugs over 5 years with positive TRAb. Making the TCR library involved RNA that had been extracted from PBMCs. The CDR3 covers 14 residues. V lost 4 bases to trimming and J lost 5 bases; unmatched junction nucleotides: 4. CDR1 and CDR2 (germline): SGHNT, YENEEA.

This specimen was peripheral blood mononuclear cells (PBMCs), taken when the disease was refractory, from a patient treated with antithyroid drugs. The chain recombines TRBV11-3 with TRBJ2-1, with 8 positions matching TRBD1. The TCR sequence derives from a female donor with Graves disease. The CDR3 reads CASSSGQGHNEQFF. The CDR3 region has the DNA TGTGCCAGCAGCTCCGGACAGGGCCACAATGAGCAGTTCTTC.